Sequencing of this T cell receptor beta chain was carried out in a study of vaccination effects on CD4 cells after COVID-19. This clone was seen a few times. Its cognate antigen is unknown. Points from the study as a whole: In vaccinees who were healthy, merely 1 out of 255 vaccine-induced clones cross-reacted with common cold coronaviruses.

This table comes from immunoSEQ multiplex PCR, and its TCRdb copy is limited to in-frame clones, with some not included. Of some 74,000 clones in the sample, 75% to 85% were seen once. Before any sequencing was done, the ViraFEST assay used viral peptide pools to expand antigen-specific CD4+ T cells. It was after nine to ten days of culture that CD4+ T cells were isolated. Each person got two doses of an mRNA SARS-CoV-2 vaccine, BNT162b2 or mRNA-1273. Nucleocapsid antibodies stayed negative before and after vaccination, showing no earlier SARS-CoV-2 infection. Every well housed around 2.1 million PBMC, which grew in culture alongside 10 IU/ml IL-2 and 10 ug/ml peptides. It was on days 3 and 7 that half the medium was replaced with IL-2 medium. V shed 0 bases and J shed 6 bases, with 11 bases lying between them. The length of the CDR3 is 14 residues. Germline CDR1 SGDLS, CDR2 YYNGEE.

Sequencing was performed on CD4+ T cells from PBMCs cultured with HCoV-229E spike peptides, taken after COVID-19 vaccination. This TCR was sampled from a human donor who received a COVID-19 vaccine. This chain uses TRBV9 with TRBJ2-3; D is undetermined. The CDR3 DNA follows: TGTGCCAGCAGCGTAGGGGTTAGTTCGGATACGCAGTATTTT. This encodes CASSVGVSSDTQYF.